These 27 T cell receptor beta chains share one sample of origin, sequenced in a study of OX40 agonist ivuxolimab in advanced cancers. Using immunoSEQ multiplex PCR, the repertoire was profiled, and TCRdb retains in-frame clones only, with some absent. The sample contains fewer than 65,000 clones, roughly nine tenths of which appear only once. The material was CD4+ or CD8+ T cells sorted from blood, obtained in a trial of the OX40 agonist ivuxolimab. The receptors stem from an adult with an advanced solid tumor such as melanoma, head and neck, liver or kidney cancer.

This clone was counted a single time. This rearrangement joins TRBV2 to TRBJ1-5; tentative D call: TRBD1 (6 bases). CDR3 length equals 15 residues. Germline-derived CDR1 and CDR2 are SNHLY and FYNNEI. V dropped 3 bases and J dropped 7 bases, with 16 bases sitting between them. CDR3 in DNA: TGTGCCAGCAGTGAGAACTCGGGGGCTGGGCAGCCCCAGCATTTT. Protein sequence: CASSENSGAGQPQHF. The full variable domain, rest sourced from reference TRBV2 and TRBJ1-5, is EPEVTQTPSHQVTQMGQEVILRCVPISNHLYFYWYRQILGQKVEFLVSFYNNEISEKSEIFDDQFSVERPDGSNFTLKIRSTKLEDSAMYFCASSENSGAGQPQHFGDGTRLSIL.

The CDR3 DNA is TGTGCCAGCAGTTTTATGGTTCAGAGGAGCTATGGCTACACCTTC. Protein sequence: CASSFMVQRSYGYTF. The V call is TRBV28, the J call TRBJ1-2; D not certain. Germline CDR1 is MDHEN and CDR2 is SYDVKM. The ends were cut back, 3 bases at V and 4 bases at J, with 15 bases in the middle. CDR3 length: 15 amino acids.

The chain carries TRBV12-5 and TRBJ2-1, with D perhaps matching TRBD1 (5 bases). This CDR3 is 15 amino acids long. Germline V gene lookup returns CDR1 LGHNT and CDR2 FRNRAP. V dropped 1 base and J dropped 0 bases, with 7 bases sitting between them. The CDR3 is CASGLGQSSYNEQFF. The CDR3 DNA follows: TGTGCTAGTGGTTTGGGACAGAGCTCCTACAATGAGCAGTTCTTC.

The gene calls are TRBV7-6 and TRBJ2-3; no reliable D call. The germline V gene has CDR1 SGHVS and CDR2 FNYEAQ. V lost 2 bases and J 0 bases, leaving 18 bases between the germline ends. The length of the CDR3 is 18 residues. The CDR3 DNA is TGTGCCAGCAGCTTAACGAACCCCGGCAGCACTAGCACAGATACGCAGTATTTT. Its translation: CASSLTNPGSTSTDTQYF. The full variable domain, completed using reference TRBV7-6 and TRBJ2-3, is GAGVSQSPRYKVTKRGQDVALRCDPISGHVSLYWYRQALGQGPEFLTYFNYEAQQDKSGLPNDRFSAERPEGSISTLTIQRTEQRDSAMYRCASSLTNPGSTSTDTQYFGPGTRLTVL.

This sequence joins TRBV18 and TRBJ1-1; no clear D gene. The CDR3 runs to 13 residues. The germline CDR1 and CDR2 sequences are KGHSH and LQKENI. The V gene lost 3 bases and the J gene lost 4 bases, with 9 bases spanning the gap. The CDR3 nucleotides are TGTGCCAGCTCACCTACCGGGAGCACTGAAGCTTTCTTT. This sequence encodes CASSPTGSTEAFF.

This clone was observed once. J is TRBJ2-5 and V is TRBV2; 9 bases are a match to TRBD1. The J segment lost 2 bases and the V segment lost 2 bases, leaving 3 bases of the junction unmatched. The CDR3 length is 15 residues. Germline loops: CDR1 SNHLY, CDR2 FYNNEI. The CDR3 protein is CASSERGTGQETQYF. CDR3 coding DNA: TGTGCCAGCAGTGAACGGGGGACAGGGCAAGAGACCCAGTACTTC. The full variable domain, its missing parts supplied by reference TRBV2 and TRBJ2-5, is EPEVTQTPSHQVTQMGQEVILRCVPISNHLYFYWYRQILGQKVEFLVSFYNNEISEKSEIFDDQFSVERPDGSNFTLKIRSTKLEDSAMYFCASSERGTGQETQYFGPGTRLLVL.

The V call is TRBV5-4, the J call TRBJ2-7, with 10 bases identical to TRBD2. V gave up 4 bases and J gave up 1 base; unmatched junction bases: 11. CDR1 is SGHNT, CDR2 YYREEE, per germline (reference sequence). The CDR3 has 17 amino acids. The CDR3, as DNA: TGTGCCAGCAGCCAACCCTTAGAGACTAGCGGGTCCTACGAGCAGTACTTC. Amino acids: CASSQPLETSGSYEQYF.

In its sample, this clone was seen once. This chain's CDR3 is CASSSDGRNQPQHF. The CDR3 DNA reads as TGTGCCAGCAGCTCGGACGGACGCAATCAGCCCCAGCATTTT. The rearrangement uses TRBV27 and TRBJ1-5; D is uncertain. Looked up from germline, CDR1 is MNHEY and CDR2 is SMNVEV (reference sequence). Trimming shortened V by 6 bases and J by 2 bases, and 11 bases separated the two germline ends. The CDR3 runs to 14 residues.

The table lists this clone with a count of one. V is TRBV5-1 and J is TRBJ2-2; D not resolved. Germline V gene sequence: CDR1 SGHRS, CDR2 YFSETQ. The CDR3 is 17 amino acids. V shed 5 bases and J shed 0 bases, with 17 bases lying between them. The CDR3: CASRPTVATANTGELFF. The CDR3 DNA follows: TGCGCCAGCAGACCCACAGTAGCCACAGCGAACACCGGGGAGCTGTTTTTT. Together with reference TRBV5-1 and TRBJ2-2, the CDR3 gives the full variable domain: KAGVTQTPRYLIKTRGQQVTLSCSPISGHRSVSWYQQTPGQGLQFLFEYFSETQRNKGNFPGRFSGRQFSNSRSEMNVSTLELGDSALYLCASRPTVATANTGELFFGEGSRLTVL.

J is TRBJ2-1 and V is TRBV2; 10 bases agree with TRBD2. V was clipped by 5 bases and J by 9 bases; unmatched bases: 7. The CDR3 consists of 14 residues. CDR1 and CDR2 (germline): SNHLY, FYNNEI. CDR3 region: CASSPFLAGGEQFF. CDR3 DNA: TGTGCCAGCAGTCCTTTTTTAGCGGGAGGTGAGCAGTTCTTC.

The chain combines TRBV11-2 with TRBJ1-1; D is uncertain. The V gene lost 4 bases and the J gene lost 1 base, with 13 bases spanning the gap. CDR1 SGHAT and CDR2 FQNNGV come from the germline V gene. The length of the CDR3 is 15 residues. The CDR3 DNA follows: TGTGCCAGCAGCTCGCGGCGGCCAGGGAACACTGAAGCTTTCTTT. Its translation is CASSSRRPGNTEAFF.

This clone was seen only a few times. The rearrangement uses TRBV28 and TRBJ2-5; D is unresolved. The V end lost 6 bases, the J end lost 0 bases, and 17 bases lay between the germline ends. Per germline, CDR1 MDHEN and CDR2 SYDVKM. The CDR3 runs 16 residues. The CDR3 protein is CASSPAAFEYQETQYF. In nucleotides, the CDR3 is TGTGCCAGCAGCCCCGCGGCCTTTGAGTACCAAGAGACCCAGTACTTC.

This chain joins TRBV5-5 and TRBJ1-4, with D unresolved. The CDR3 is 16 residues long. Germline assignment: CDR1 SGHKS and CDR2 YYEKEE (reference sequence). V was trimmed by 0 bases and J by 5 bases, leaving 14 bases between them. CDR3 DNA: TGTGCCAGCAGCTTGGGGCAGGTGGCCCGGAATGAAAAACTGTTTTTT. It is translated as CASSLGQVARNEKLFF.

V usage is TRBV6-5 and J usage is TRBJ2-7; no reliable D call. In germline, CDR1 is MNHEY, CDR2 SVGAGI. This CDR3 comprises 11 residues. V shed 6 bases and J shed 3 bases, with 6 bases lying between them. CDR3: CASSRGYEQYF. The DNA for the CDR3 is TGTGCCAGCAGCCGAGGCTACGAGCAGTACTTC.

The V and J genes are TRBV6-5 and TRBJ1-6; 8 positions match TRBD1. CDR1 and CDR2 from the germline V gene are MNHEY and SVGAGI. The CDR3 length is 13 residues. J gave up 9 bases and V 5 bases, and 3 bases lay outside the gene matches. The CDR3 DNA sequence: TGTGCCAGCAGTGTGGACAGGGTTTCACCCCTCCACTTT. This translates into CASSVDRVSPLHF.

The CDR3 DNA follows: TGTGCCAGCAGCCACGACAGGTTATCAAGTGAAAAACTGTTTTTT. It codes for CASSHDRLSSEKLFF. V usage is TRBV4-2 and J usage is TRBJ1-4; D may be TRBD1 (6 bases). Germline lookup yields CDR1 LGHNA and CDR2 YNFKEQ. CDR3 length equals 15 residues. Trimming removed 3 bases at V and 7 bases at J, with 15 bases between.

The chain couples TRBV29-1 to TRBJ2-2; the D gene is possibly TRBD1 (6 bases). Trimming removed 4 bases from V and 9 bases from J, with 21 bases in between. CDR3 length equals 15 residues. Germline CDR1 and CDR2: SQVTM and ANQGSEA. The CDR3 here is CSVAPTGTPGRELFF. The CDR3 coding sequence is TGCAGCGTTGCCCCGACAGGCACACCGGGGCGGGAGCTGTTTTTT.

The V and J genes are TRBV25-1 and TRBJ2-5; D might be TRBD1 (5 bases). Germline V gives CDR1 MGHDK, CDR2 SYGVNS. The CDR3 spans 15 residues. V dropped 1 base and J dropped 5 bases, with 14 bases sitting between them. DNA of the CDR3: TGTGCCAGCAGTGAATGGGGTACAGGCAGGGAGACCCAGTACTTC. Encoded protein: CASSEWGTGRETQYF. Combining the CDR3 with reference TRBV25-1 and TRBJ2-5 gives the whole variable domain EADIYQTPRYLVIGTGKKITLECSQTMGHDKMYWYQQDPGMELHLIHYSYGVNSTEKGDLSSESTVSRIRTEHFPLTLESARPSHTSQYLCASSEWGTGRETQYFGPGTRLLVL.

The chain employs TRBV28 and TRBJ1-4, with D perhaps TRBD1 (5 bases). Germline CDR1 is MDHEN and CDR2 is SYDVKM. This CDR3 is built from 12 residues. V was cut by 6 bases and J by 3 bases, with 5 bases left in between. CDR3 residues: CASRQANEKLFF. DNA of the CDR3: TGTGCCAGCAGACAGGCTAATGAAAAACTGTTTTTT.

V usage is TRBV19 and J usage is TRBJ2-5, with D uncertain. This CDR3 comprises 15 residues. Germline lookup yields CDR1 LNHDA and CDR2 SQIVND (reference sequence). V shed 1 base and J shed 5 bases, with 14 bases lying between them. CDR3 nucleotides: TGTGCCAGTAGTATAGTTATCAGTTCATCGGAGACCCAGTACTTC. This encodes CASSIVISSSETQYF.

J is TRBJ1-3 and V is TRBV19, with D uncertain. CDR3 length equals 15 residues. Trimming cost V 5 bases and J 0 bases, with 11 bases left between them. Germline values: CDR1 LNHDA, CDR2 SQIVND (reference sequence). CDR3 sequence: CASSVRITSGNTIYF. CDR3 coding DNA: TGTGCCAGTAGTGTACGCATTACCTCTGGAAACACCATATATTTT. Using reference TRBV19 and TRBJ1-3 for the parts outside the CDR3, the full variable domain is DGGITQSPKYLFRKEGQNVTLSCEQNLNHDAMYWYRQDPGQGLRLIYYSQIVNDFQKGDIAEGYSVSREKKESFPLTVTSAQKNPTAFYLCASSVRITSGNTIYFGEGSWLTVV.

The V gene is TRBV6-1, the J gene TRBJ2-3, with 7 bases that match TRBD1. The CDR3 is 16 residues long. V gave up 1 base and J gave up 4 bases; unmatched junction bases: 8. In germline, CDR1 is MNHNS, CDR2 SASEGT. The DNA for the CDR3 is TGTGCCAGCAGTGAAGTCAGGGGGTACGGGGCAGATACGCAGTATTTT. This sequence encodes CASSEVRGYGADTQYF.

There are a few counts of this clone. The chain is built from TRBV11-3 and TRBJ2-3; no firm D call. Germline V gene sequence: CDR1 SGHNT, CDR2 YENEEA. The CDR3 covers 14 residues. V was shortened by 5 bases and J by 0 bases, with 9 bases between the two germline ends. CDR3 DNA sequence: TGTGCCAGCAGCCCTGGGCTAAGCACAGATACGCAGTATTTT. This sequence encodes CASSPGLSTDTQYF.

V usage is TRBV5-1 and J usage is TRBJ1-1; D unresolved. CDR1 SGHRS and CDR2 YFSETQ come from the germline V gene. The CDR3 spans 12 residues. Between the trimmed V and J ends, which lost 0 bases and 7 bases, there was a span of 7 bases. The CDR3 DNA follows: TGCGCCAGCAGCTTGGCTGACGGTGAAGCTTTCTTT. Encoded protein: CASSLADGEAFF.

V gene TRBV19 combines with J gene TRBJ1-2, with a weak D call TRBD1 (5 bases). V was cut by 2 bases and J by 8 bases, with 21 bases left in between. This CDR3 has 16 amino acids. Germline V gene data show CDR1 as LNHDA and CDR2 as SQIVND (reference sequence). As DNA, the CDR3 is TGTGCCAGTAGTATAACCTCCCGGGGCGTCGCGGCCGGCTACACCTTC. It yields the protein CASSITSRGVAAGYTF. The variable domain in full, completed from reference TRBV19 and TRBJ1-2, reads DGGITQSPKYLFRKEGQNVTLSCEQNLNHDAMYWYRQDPGQGLRLIYYSQIVNDFQKGDIAEGYSVSREKKESFPLTVTSAQKNPTAFYLCASSITSRGVAAGYTFGSGTRLTVV.

V usage is TRBV7-2 and J usage is TRBJ2-3; no reliable D call. The CDR3 spans 16 residues. Trimming cost V 2 bases and J 1 base, with 13 bases left between them. Germline-derived CDR1 and CDR2 are SGHTA and FQGNSA. CDR3 protein: CASSLSSSQGTDTQYF. DNA of the CDR3: TGTGCCAGCAGCTTAAGTAGCTCCCAGGGCACAGATACGCAGTATTTT.

The V gene is TRBV20-1, the J gene TRBJ2-1; D gene uncertain. This CDR3 comprises 10 residues. Germline assignment: CDR1 DFQATT and CDR2 SNEGSKA (reference sequence). Trimming removed 5 bases from V and 5 bases from J, with 4 bases in between. CDR3: CSAQNNEQFF. The CDR3 region has the DNA TGCAGTGCTCAGAACAATGAGCAGTTCTTC.